These 18 T cell receptor beta chains came from one sample sequenced in a study of T cells after yellow fever vaccination. TCRdb re-called the 5' RACE reads through MiXCR, storing one row per CDR3 protein. The sample lists 450,000 to 550,000 distinct CDR3 sequences, 15% to 20% occurring once. Sequencing was performed on PBMCs, taken 15 days after the yellow fever booster vaccination. The receptors were sampled from a man aged 25-45 years who received the YFV17D yellow fever vaccine.

This chain links TRBV6-1 with TRBJ1-5; 8 bases match TRBD1. Germline trimming cut 2 bases from V and 14 bases from J; bases unmatched to any gene: 8. The germline gives CDR1 MNHNS, CDR2 SASEGT. This CDR3 comprises 13 residues. CDR3 residues: CASSERAGGEKHF. The CDR3 bases are TGTGCCAGCAGTGAAAGGGCAGGGGGCGAAAAGCATTTT.

The CDR3 bases are TGTGCCAGTCAGGGGGGCGGGAGGATACAATACAATGAGCAGTTCTTC. Protein: CASQGGGRIQYNEQFF. The rearrangement links TRBV12-3 or TRBV12-4 to TRBJ2-1, with a tentative D call TRBD2 (8 bases). The CDR3 is 16 residues long. V gave up 9 bases and J gave up 4 bases, with 22 bases separating them.

This clonotype was picked up a small number of times. This sequence joins TRBV29-1 and TRBJ2-7; D gene uncertain. The CDR3 contains 11 residues. CDR1 SQVTM and CDR2 ANQGSEA come from the germline V gene. Trimming shortened V by 5 bases and J by 6 bases, and 11 bases separated the two germline ends. CDR3 protein: CSVLEVAEQYF. CDR3 bases: TGCAGCGTTCTCGAGGTCGCCGAGCAGTACTTC.

The rearrangement uses TRBV24-1 and TRBJ2-7; no clear D. CDR3 length equals 11 residues. Germline CDR1 KGHDR, CDR2 SFDVKD. Trimming pared 5 bases from V and 2 bases from J, leaving 3 bases between. This CDR3 is CATSGPYEQYF. CDR3 nucleotide sequence: TGTGCCACCAGTGGACCCTACGAGCAGTACTTC.

The genes are TRBV7-3 and TRBJ2-1; D remains unclear. Germline-derived CDR1 and CDR2 are SGHTA and FQGTGA. The CDR3 is 12 amino acids. Trimming took off 2 bases at V and 14 bases at J, with 13 bases between the two ends. The CDR3 region has the DNA TGTGCCAGCAGCTTAGGAGCCGGCCAGAAGTTCTTC. As protein: CASSLGAGQKFF.

This clonotype has only a few counts. The chain combines TRBV12-3 or TRBV12-4 with TRBJ2-3; D is uncertain. This CDR3 has 13 amino acids. V gave up 1 base and J gave up 5 bases, with 7 bases separating them. The CDR3 nucleotides read TGTGCCAGCAGTTTAGGGGCTGTAGATACGCAGTATTTT. Its protein is CASSLGAVDTQYF.

This clonotype has just a few counts. As DNA, the CDR3 is TGCGCCAGCAGTGATTTAGGTATAGGCACAGATACGCAGTATTTT. This gives the protein CASSDLGIGTDTQYF. The J gene is TRBJ2-3, the V gene TRBV10-2, with D unclear. From germline, CDR1 is WSHSY and CDR2 SAAADI. The CDR3 runs 15 residues. Trimming stripped 3 bases from V and 1 base from J, with 11 bases between.

This clonotype has just a few counts. The gene calls are TRBV7-9 and TRBJ1-1; TRBD1 agrees at 7 bases. The CDR3 runs to 14 residues. The V gene end was trimmed by 5 bases and the J gene end by 2 bases; junction bases not matched to a gene: 5. Germline V gene lookup returns CDR1 SEHNR and CDR2 FQNEAQ (reference sequence). The CDR3 DNA reads as TGTGCCAGCAGCCGTGGGGACAGAAACACTGAAGCTTTCTTT. Residues: CASSRGDRNTEAFF.

Only a few counts were recorded for this clonotype. The rearrangement joins TRBV27 to TRBJ2-7; possibly TRBD2 for D (5 bases). Trimming removed 0 bases at V and 0 bases at J, with 18 bases between. The CDR3 is 18 residues long. Germline CDR1 is MNHEY and CDR2 is SMNVEV (reference sequence). CDR3 protein: CASSLSVGVGMGSYEQYF. The CDR3 region has the DNA TGTGCCAGCAGTTTATCGGTCGGGGTGGGAATGGGCTCCTACGAGCAGTACTTC.

This clonotype was seen a few times. The CDR3 here is CASSFKGDAGYTF. Here the CDR3 DNA reads TGTGCCAGCAGCTTCAAAGGTGATGCTGGCTACACCTTC. The genes are TRBV7-9 and TRBJ1-2; the D is unclear. The germline CDR1 and CDR2 sequences are SEHNR and FQNEAQ (reference sequence). Deletions cut 3 bases from V and 7 bases from J, with 12 bases between. The CDR3 consists of 13 residues.

This sequence joins TRBV9 and TRBJ1-3; D gene ambiguous. The CDR3 loop spans 14 amino acids. V was clipped by 3 bases and J by 0 bases, with 7 bases between them. In germline, CDR1 is SGDLS, CDR2 YYNGEE. CDR3 in amino acids: CASSADPSGNTIYF. The CDR3 DNA follows: TGTGCCAGCAGCGCTGATCCCTCTGGAAACACCATATATTTT.

The chain links TRBV11-1 to TRBJ1-4, with 7 bases that match TRBD1. Germline V gene sequence: CDR1 SGHAT, CDR2 FQDESV (reference sequence). The CDR3 is made up of 18 amino acids. V lost 5 bases to trimming and J lost 0 bases; unmatched junction nucleotides: 12. CDR3: CASSASTGAVATNEKLFF. The CDR3 DNA follows: TGTGCCAGCAGCGCGAGTACAGGGGCGGTGGCAACTAATGAAAAACTGTTTTTT.

The V call is TRBV18, the J call TRBJ2-1; 7 positions agree with TRBD2. From germline, CDR1 is KGHSH and CDR2 LQKENI. The CDR3 contains 15 residues. Trimming took 5 bases from V and 5 from J; bases not matched to a gene: 9. The chain's CDR3 is CASSFSGMEHNEQFF. The CDR3 region has the DNA TGTGCCAGCTCATTCAGCGGGATGGAGCACAATGAGCAGTTCTTC.

The chain is built from TRBV7-9 and TRBJ2-1, with 7 bases that match TRBD2. V was clipped by 2 bases and J by 6 bases; unmatched bases: 10. Germline V gives CDR1 SEHNR, CDR2 FQNEAQ (reference sequence). CDR3 length: 16 residues. CDR3 loop: CASSLTSGGPRNEQFF. The CDR3 nucleotides read TGTGCCAGCAGCTTAACGTCGGGAGGCCCCCGCAATGAGCAGTTCTTC.

This clonotype came up many times. V and J are TRBV11-2 and TRBJ2-1, with 9 positions matching TRBD2. This CDR3 spans 18 amino acids. V shed 2 bases and J 7 bases; nucleotides not matched to a gene: 15. Germline V CDR1 and CDR2: SGHAT, FQNNGV. The CDR3 protein is CASSLKGQGTSTSNEQFF. CDR3 in DNA: TGTGCCAGCAGCTTAAAAGGACAAGGGACTAGCACCAGTAATGAGCAGTTCTTC.

The chain links TRBV5-6 to TRBJ2-7; TRBD2 matches 10 bases. Germline V gene sequence: CDR1 SGHDT, CDR2 YYEEEE. The CDR3 runs to 15 residues. Trimming cost V 3 bases and J 6 bases; bases outside gene matches: 9. CDR3: CASSWGLARTAEQYF. The CDR3, as DNA: TGTGCCAGCAGCTGGGGACTAGCGCGGACAGCCGAGCAGTACTTC.

The CDR3 sequence: CASSYTGTDEAFF. CDR3 nucleotide sequence: TGTGCCAGCAGCTATACCGGGACGGATGAAGCTTTCTTT. This rearrangement joins TRBV12-3 or TRBV12-4 to TRBJ1-1, with TRBD1 as a possible D gene (5 bases). The CDR3 contains 13 residues. Trimming cost V 6 bases and J 7 bases, with 15 bases left between them.

In its sample, this clonotype was seen many times. The V gene is TRBV12-3 or TRBV12-4, the J gene TRBJ2-7, with a tentative D call TRBD2 (5 bases). This CDR3 spans 13 amino acids. Deletions cut 3 bases from V and 1 base from J, with 7 bases between. Written as DNA, the CDR3 is TGTGCCAGCAGTTTCCGGGGATCCTACGAGCAGTACTTC. Translating gives CASSFRGSYEQYF.